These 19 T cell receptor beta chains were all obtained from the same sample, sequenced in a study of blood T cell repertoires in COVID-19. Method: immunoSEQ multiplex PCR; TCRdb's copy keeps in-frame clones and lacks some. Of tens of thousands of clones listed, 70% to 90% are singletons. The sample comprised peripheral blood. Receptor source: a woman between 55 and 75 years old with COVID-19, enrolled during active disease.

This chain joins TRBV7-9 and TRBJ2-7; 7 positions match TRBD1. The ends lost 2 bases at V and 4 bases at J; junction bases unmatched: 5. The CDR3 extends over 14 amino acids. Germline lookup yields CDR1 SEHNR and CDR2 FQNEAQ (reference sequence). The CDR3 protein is CASSLTGVSYEQYF. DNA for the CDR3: TGTGCCAGCAGCTTAACAGGGGTGAGTTACGAGCAGTACTTC.

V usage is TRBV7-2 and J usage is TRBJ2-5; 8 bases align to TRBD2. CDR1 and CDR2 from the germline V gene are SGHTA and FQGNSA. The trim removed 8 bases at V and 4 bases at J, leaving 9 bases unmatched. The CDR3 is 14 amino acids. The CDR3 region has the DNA TGTGCCAGCTCGCCCCAAAGCGGGGGAGAGACCCAGTACTTC. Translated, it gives CASSPQSGGETQYF.

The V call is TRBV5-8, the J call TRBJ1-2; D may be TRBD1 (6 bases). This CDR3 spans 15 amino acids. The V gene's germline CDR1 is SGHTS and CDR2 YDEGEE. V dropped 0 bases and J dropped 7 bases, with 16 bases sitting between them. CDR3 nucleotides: TGTGCCAGCAGCTTGGTCCGGGGGGGCTTAGGTGGCTACACCTTC. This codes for CASSLVRGGLGGYTF.

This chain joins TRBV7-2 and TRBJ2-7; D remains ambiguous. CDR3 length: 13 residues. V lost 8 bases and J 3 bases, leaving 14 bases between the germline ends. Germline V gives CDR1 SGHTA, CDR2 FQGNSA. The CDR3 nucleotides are TGTGCCAGCGCGAGCGATTCCCTCTACGAGCAGTACTTC. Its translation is CASASDSLYEQYF. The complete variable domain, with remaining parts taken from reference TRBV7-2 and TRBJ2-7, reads GAGVSQSPSNKVTEKGKDVELRCDPISGHTALYWYRQSLGQGLEFLIYFQGNSAPDKSGLPSDRFSAERTGGSVSTLTIQRTQQEDSAVYLCASASDSLYEQYFGPGTRLTVT.

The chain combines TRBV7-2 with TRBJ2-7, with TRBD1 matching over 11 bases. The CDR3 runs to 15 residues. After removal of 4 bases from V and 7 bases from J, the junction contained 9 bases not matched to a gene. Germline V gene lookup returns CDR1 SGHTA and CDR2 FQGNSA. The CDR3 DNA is TGTGCCAGCAGCTCACGGACAGGGGGCAACGGTGAGCAGTACTTC. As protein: CASSSRTGGNGEQYF.

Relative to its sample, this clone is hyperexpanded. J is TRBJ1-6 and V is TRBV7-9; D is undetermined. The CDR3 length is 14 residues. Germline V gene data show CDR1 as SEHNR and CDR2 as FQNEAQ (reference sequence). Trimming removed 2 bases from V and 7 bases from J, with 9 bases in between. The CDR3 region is CASSLRRENSPLHF. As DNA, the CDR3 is TGTGCCAGCAGCTTAAGACGGGAAAATTCACCCCTCCACTTT.

The CDR3 is CASSLVGSSLAKNIQYF. Written as DNA, the CDR3 is TGTGCCAGCAGCTTAGTCGGGTCCTCCTTAGCCAAAAACATTCAGTACTTC. The J gene is TRBJ2-4, the V gene TRBV7-2; D is uncertain. The germline CDR1 and CDR2 sequences are SGHTA and FQGNSA. V was cut by 1 base and J by 0 bases, with 13 bases left in between. This CDR3 is built from 17 residues.

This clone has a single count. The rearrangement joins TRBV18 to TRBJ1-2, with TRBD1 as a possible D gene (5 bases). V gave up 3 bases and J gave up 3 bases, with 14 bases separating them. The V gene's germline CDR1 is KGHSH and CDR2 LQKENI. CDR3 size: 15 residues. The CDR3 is CASSPRQQADYGYTF. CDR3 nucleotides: TGTGCCAGCTCACCGAGACAACAGGCCGACTATGGCTACACCTTC.

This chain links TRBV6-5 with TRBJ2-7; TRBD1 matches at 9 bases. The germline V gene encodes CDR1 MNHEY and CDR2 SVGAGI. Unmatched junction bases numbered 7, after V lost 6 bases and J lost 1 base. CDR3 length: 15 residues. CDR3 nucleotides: TGTGCCAGCAGGGTGGACAGGGGATGGTCCTACGAGCAGTACTTC. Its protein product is CASRVDRGWSYEQYF.

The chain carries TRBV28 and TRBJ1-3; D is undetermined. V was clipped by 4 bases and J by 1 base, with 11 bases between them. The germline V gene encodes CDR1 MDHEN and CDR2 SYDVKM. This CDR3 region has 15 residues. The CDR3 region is CASSWVRGSGNTIYF. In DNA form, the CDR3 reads TGTGCCAGCAGTTGGGTAAGAGGGTCTGGAAACACCATATATTTT.

The CDR3 coding sequence is TGTGCCAGCAGCGTGCAGGGGTCTGGGTATGGCTACACCTTC. It encodes CASSVQGSGYGYTF. The gene calls are TRBV9 and TRBJ1-2; a possible D gene is TRBD1 (6 bases). The CDR3 spans 14 residues. Per germline, CDR1 SGDLS and CDR2 YYNGEE. V was clipped by 2 bases and J by 5 bases, with 13 bases between them.

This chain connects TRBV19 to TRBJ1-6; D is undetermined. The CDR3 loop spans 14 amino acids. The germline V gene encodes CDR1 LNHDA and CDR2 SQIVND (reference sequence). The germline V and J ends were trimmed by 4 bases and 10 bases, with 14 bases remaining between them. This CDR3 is CASSNRRERSPLHF. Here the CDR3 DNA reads TGTGCCAGTAGTAACCGAAGGGAGAGGTCACCCCTCCACTTT.

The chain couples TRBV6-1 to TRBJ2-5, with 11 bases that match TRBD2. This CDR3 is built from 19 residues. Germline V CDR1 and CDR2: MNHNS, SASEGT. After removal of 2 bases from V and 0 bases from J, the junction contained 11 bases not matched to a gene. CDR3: CASSEWWLAGGQYQETQYF. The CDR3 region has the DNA TGTGCCAGCAGTGAATGGTGGCTAGCGGGGGGACAGTACCAAGAGACCCAGTACTTC.

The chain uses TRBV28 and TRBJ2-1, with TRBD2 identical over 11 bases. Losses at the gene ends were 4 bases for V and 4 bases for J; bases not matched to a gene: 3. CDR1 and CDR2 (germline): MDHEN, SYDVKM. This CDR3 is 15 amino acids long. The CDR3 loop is CASSYLAGGYNEQFF. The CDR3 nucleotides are TGTGCCAGCAGTTACCTAGCGGGGGGATACAATGAGCAGTTCTTC. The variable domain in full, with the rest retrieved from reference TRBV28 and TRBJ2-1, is DVKVTQSSRYLVKRTGEKVFLECVQDMDHENMFWYRQDPGLGLRLIYFSYDVKMKEKGDIPEGYSVSREKKERFSLILESASTNQTSMYLCASSYLAGGYNEQFFGPGTRLTVL.

This CDR3 reads CASSLSGGIPYEQYF. The DNA for the CDR3 is TGCGCCAGCAGCCTCAGCGGGGGCATACCCTACGAGCAGTACTTC. This chain links TRBV4-3 with TRBJ2-7; 8 nucleotides align to TRBD2. In germline, CDR1 is LGHNA, CDR2 YSLEER. J lost 2 bases, V lost 4 bases, and 7 bases had no gene match. The CDR3 extends over 15 amino acids.

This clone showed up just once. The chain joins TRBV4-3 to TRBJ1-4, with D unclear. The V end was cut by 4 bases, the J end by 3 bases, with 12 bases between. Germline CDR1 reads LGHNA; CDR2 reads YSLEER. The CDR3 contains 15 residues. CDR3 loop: CASSPRGVANEKLFF. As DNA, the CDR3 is TGCGCCAGCAGCCCTCGGGGAGTGGCTAATGAAAAACTGTTTTTT.

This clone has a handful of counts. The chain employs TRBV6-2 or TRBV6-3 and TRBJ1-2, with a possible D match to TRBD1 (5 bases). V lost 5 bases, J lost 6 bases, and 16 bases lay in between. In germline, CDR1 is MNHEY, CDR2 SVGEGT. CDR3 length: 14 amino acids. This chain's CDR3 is CASSGAGPLHGYTF. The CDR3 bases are TGTGCCAGCAGTGGGGCAGGGCCCCTCCATGGCTACACCTTC.

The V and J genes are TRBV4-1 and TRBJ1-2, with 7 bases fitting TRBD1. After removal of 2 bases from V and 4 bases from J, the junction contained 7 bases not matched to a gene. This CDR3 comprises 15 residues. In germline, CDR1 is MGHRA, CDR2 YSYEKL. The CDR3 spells CASSQPVTGVYGYTF. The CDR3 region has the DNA TGCGCCAGCAGCCAACCAGTCACAGGGGTCTATGGCTACACCTTC.

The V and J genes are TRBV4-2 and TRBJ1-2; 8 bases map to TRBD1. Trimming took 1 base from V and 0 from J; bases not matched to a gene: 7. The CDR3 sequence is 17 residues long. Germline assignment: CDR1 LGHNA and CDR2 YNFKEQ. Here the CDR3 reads CASSQGTGPKANYGYTF. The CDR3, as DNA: TGTGCCAGCAGCCAAGGGACAGGGCCCAAGGCTAACTATGGCTACACCTTC.